The present entry profiles one TCR beta chain with its context. The antigen it binds to is not known. No base quality values were provided; no much bigger clone lies one nucleotide off. TCRbeta CDR3 regions were amplified from genomic DNA by means of the immunoSEQ Assay, a bias-controlled multiplex PCR. The study's own analysis went as follows. Nucleated cell counts per sample were estimated from amplification of reference gene primers within the assay. Sequence reads were collapsed and filtered to measure the absolute abundance of every unique TCRbeta CDR3 rearrangement. Productive Simpson clonality was computed per sample as the square root of Simpson's diversity index over productive rearrangements. The immuneACCESS repertoire file appears here via TCRdb, limited to in-frame rearrangements. These files lack a portion of the clones; in checked studies, under half of the deficit traces to unresolved V genes, and the cause of the others is not known. The DNA was the basis for D and trimming; V, J and clone size are from that table. The sample profile shows under 250,000 clones; roughly 90% of them were found once. The ten largest clones represent around 4.8% of the sample.

Whole blood was collected in K2EDTA tubes by collaborating institutions according to the institutions' own protocols. Collaborator samples were shipped for TCRbeta analysis as frozen whole blood, isolated PBMCs, or DNA extracted from either sample type. This entry comes from a study of blood T cell repertoires in COVID-19 (dated by TCRdb to the early 2020s). Regarding the complete study: The collaborator samples originated in the United States, Italy and Spain and spanned the acute and convalescent phases of COVID-19. The material from the prospective study consisted of cDNA or gDNA derived from T cells, B-cell-depleted T cells, or PBMCs. The dataset comprised deeply sampled blood TCRbeta repertoires from subjects exposed to, actively infected with, or recovered from COVID-19. Samples came from the ongoing ImmuneRACE study (first 160 participants) plus 1,254 subjects from 6 global collaborators. Where HLA class I and class II types were available, the types were taken from metadata supplied by the sample provider, not from assay-based typing. The repertoires were made available in a free public database intended to serve as a resource for research on the immune response to SARS-CoV-2. Sample metadata almost always included a de-identified subject ID, COVID-19 status, age in years and sex.

The research as a whole found: Clinical and demographic metadata were provided uncurated, with the amount varying by source and participant.

According to the germline V gene (reference sequence), CDR1 reads MNHEY and CDR2 reads SMNVEV. The CDR3 sequence holds 11 residues, the cysteine and phenylalanine included. The kept DNA is CDR3 alone, 33 bases in frame from the first base. V loses 5 bases of germline sequence and J loses 4 bases, and the interval between the two ends is 5 bases. The material sequenced was peripheral blood. The source is a woman in her forties with acute or convalescent COVID-19. In this chain, TRBV27 is recombined with TRBJ1-1; TRBD1 is a possible D gene, resting on 5 matching bases. The CDR3 protein is CASSQGTEAFF. DNA sequence: TGTGCCAGCAGTCAGGGCACTGAAGCTTTCTTT.